What follows are 32 T cell receptor beta chains derived from one specimen sequenced in a study of regulatory T cells. The PCR used 52 TRBV and 13 TRBJ primers. Data came from immunoSEQ multiplex PCR; TCRdb stores just in-frame clones and leaves some out. This table holds tens of thousands of clones, 93% found once. Regarding the study as a whole: Hydrophobic residues at CDR3 positions 6 and 7 were enriched in conventional CD4+ T cells of CD3G-deficient patients.

No antigen has been identified for these receptors. The sequencing input was conventional CD4+ T cells sorted from blood. All receptors come from a child younger than 10 with CD3G deficiency.

The rearrangement links TRBV6-1 to TRBJ1-4; no definite D call. Trimming pared 8 bases from V and 0 bases from J, leaving 10 bases between. Germline CDR1 is MNHNS and CDR2 is SASEGT. This CDR3 is built from 14 residues. DNA of the CDR3: TGTGCCAGCCAGGAAGGGACAACTAATGAAAAACTGTTTTTT. Its protein is CASQEGTTNEKLFF.

The sample holds a few counts of this clone. The CDR3 is CASSLAGEAFF. CDR3 bases: TGTGCCAGCAGCTTAGCAGGGGAAGCTTTCTTT. The chain couples TRBV7-9 to TRBJ1-1; D gene ambiguous. The ends were cut back, 0 bases at V and 8 bases at J, with 4 bases in the middle. The CDR3 has 11 amino acids. Germline V lookup: CDR1 SEHNR, CDR2 FQNEAQ (reference sequence).

This CDR3 reads CASKRREGETQYF. In nucleotides, the CDR3 is TGTGCCAGCAAGCGCAGGGAGGGAGAGACCCAGTACTTC. This rearrangement joins TRBV6-1 to TRBJ2-5; 7 bases fit TRBD2. The CDR3 runs to 13 residues. The ends lost 7 bases at V and 4 bases at J; junction bases unmatched: 6. CDR1 MNHNS and CDR2 SASEGT come from the germline V gene.

This sequence joins TRBV19 and TRBJ2-3; D assignment may be TRBD1 or TRBD2 (5 bases each). The CDR3 contains 15 residues. Looked up from germline, CDR1 is LNHDA and CDR2 is SQIVND (reference sequence). The V end was cut by 3 bases, the J end by 4 bases, with 14 bases between. The CDR3 nucleotides are TGTGCCAGTAGTATTTCCCCTGGGGGACCAGATACGCAGTATTTT. As protein: CASSISPGGPDTQYF.

V and J are TRBV11-2 and TRBJ2-3; D gene ambiguous. CDR1 and CDR2 from the germline V gene are SGHAT and FQNNGV. CDR3 size: 14 residues. Trimming pared 6 bases from V and 0 bases from J, leaving 10 bases between. The CDR3 is CASSQMASTDTQYF. In DNA form, the CDR3 reads TGTGCCAGCAGTCAGATGGCGAGCACAGATACGCAGTATTTT.

The gene calls are TRBV28 and TRBJ2-3; D not certain. Trimming removed 1 base at V and 1 base at J, with 3 bases between. CDR1 is MDHEN, CDR2 SYDVKM, per germline. The CDR3 covers 13 residues. CDR3 in amino acids: CASSLSGTDTQYF. CDR3 coding DNA: TGTGCCAGCAGTTTATCCGGCACAGATACGCAGTATTTT.

This sequence joins TRBV28 and TRBJ1-5; 9 nucleotides align to TRBD1. Germline-derived CDR1 and CDR2 are MDHEN and SYDVKM. The CDR3 contains 16 residues. Losses at the gene ends were 3 bases for V and 7 bases for J; bases not matched to a gene: 10. CDR3 nucleotide sequence: TGTGCCAGCAGTTTTTATCACAGGGGGCGGTACCAGCCCCAGCATTTT. It is translated as CASSFYHRGRYQPQHF.

The CDR3 nucleotides are TGCGCCAGCAGCCCGGGGACAGGGGGCGCGATTTATGGCTACACCTTC. It specifies CASSPGTGGAIYGYTF. The rearrangement links TRBV5-1 to TRBJ1-2; 12 nucleotides line up with TRBD1. V trimming: 4 bases; J trimming: 5 bases; junction bases outside the gene matches: 9. Germline V CDR1 and CDR2: SGHRS, YFSETQ. The CDR3 sequence is 16 residues long.

The chain uses TRBV4-1 and TRBJ1-3; tentative D call: TRBD1 (5 bases). Trimming cost V 3 bases and J 8 bases, with 11 bases left between them. Germline CDR1 and CDR2: MGHRA and YSYEKL. The CDR3 has 13 amino acids. This CDR3 reads CASSHVGGDTIYF. The CDR3 region has the DNA TGCGCCAGCAGCCACGTGGGGGGGGACACCATATATTTT.

The chain links TRBV5-1 to TRBJ2-6; a possible D gene is TRBD2 (5 bases). In germline, CDR1 is SGHRS, CDR2 YFSETQ. Trimming left V 1 base short and J 2 bases short, with 10 bases between. This CDR3 spans 16 amino acids. The CDR3 here is CASSLRGGTGANVLTF. The CDR3 DNA reads TGCGCCAGCAGCTTGCGGGGTGGAACTGGGGCCAACGTCCTGACTTTC. The full variable domain, its missing parts supplied by reference TRBV5-1 and TRBJ2-6, is KAGVTQTPRYLIKTRGQQVTLSCSPISGHRSVSWYQQTPGQGLQFLFEYFSETQRNKGNFPGRFSGRQFSNSRSEMNVSTLELGDSALYLCASSLRGGTGANVLTFGAGSRLTVL.

This chain joins TRBV6-1 and TRBJ2-5; 11 bases fit TRBD1. The V gene end was trimmed by 6 bases and the J gene end by 5 bases; junction bases not matched to a gene: 8. Looked up from germline, CDR1 is MNHNS and CDR2 is SASEGT. The CDR3 is 15 amino acids. The CDR3 DNA reads as TGTGCCAGCAGGGGACAGGGGGGCCTCAGGGAGACCCAGTACTTC. Translation: CASRGQGGLRETQYF.

V gene TRBV28 combines with J gene TRBJ1-4; no firm D call. The CDR3 runs 11 residues. Germline CDR1 is MDHEN and CDR2 is SYDVKM. Trimming took 3 bases from V and 8 from J, leaving 4 bases between them. Written as DNA, the CDR3 is TGTGCCAGCAGTTTTCGGGAAAAACTGTTTTTT. This gives the protein CASSFREKLFF.

The chain couples TRBV21-1 to TRBJ2-5; the table calls TRBD1, which could not be checked here. TRBV21-1 is termed a pseudogene. This CDR3 is built from 16 residues. CDR3 in amino acids: CASSKAGQAGGETQYF. CDR3 bases: TGTGCCAGCAGCAAAGCGGGGCAGGCAGGGGGGGAGACCCAGTACTTC.

This clone occurred a few times. V and J are TRBV28 and TRBJ2-7, with TRBD2 identical over 8 bases. V lost 1 base, J lost 0 bases, and 8 bases stayed unmatched. CDR1 and CDR2 (germline): MDHEN, SYDVKM. This CDR3 contains 17 residues. The CDR3 sequence is CASSLSLAGPTSYEQYF. The DNA for the CDR3 is TGTGCCAGCAGTTTATCTCTAGCGGGCCCGACCTCCTACGAGCAGTACTTC.

The genes are TRBV6-1 and TRBJ2-7, with a weak D call TRBD2 (5 bases). The germline gives CDR1 MNHNS, CDR2 SASEGT. The length of the CDR3 is 12 residues. V was trimmed by 7 bases and J by 7 bases, leaving 14 bases between them. The CDR3 DNA follows: TGTGCCAGCACTCGGATACCGGGGGAGCAGTACTTC. Encoded protein: CASTRIPGEQYF.

V is TRBV6-1 and J is TRBJ2-7; 7 nucleotides match TRBD1. The V gene end was trimmed by 6 bases and the J gene end by 2 bases; junction bases not matched to a gene: 7. Per germline, CDR1 MNHNS and CDR2 SASEGT. The CDR3 extends over 14 amino acids. CDR3 coding DNA: TGTGCCAGCAGGCAGGGGGTATGGGCCTACGAGCAGTACTTC. This sequence encodes CASRQGVWAYEQYF.

J is TRBJ2-2 and V is TRBV5-1; TRBD1 agrees at 9 bases. V gave up 3 bases and J gave up 6 bases; unmatched junction bases: 6. The CDR3 is 15 amino acids. The germline V gene encodes CDR1 SGHRS and CDR2 YFSETQ. The DNA of the CDR3 is TGCGCCAGCAGCTGGACAGGGGTTCGGTCCGGGGAGCTGTTTTTT. Its protein product is CASSWTGVRSGELFF.

The chain is built from TRBV10-3 and TRBJ2-7; 9 positions match TRBD1. This CDR3 has 14 amino acids. Germline lookup yields CDR1 ENHRY and CDR2 SYGVKD. Unmatched junction bases numbered 14, after V lost 10 bases and J lost 7 bases. The CDR3 bases are TGTGCCACCCGGACAGGGGCCCCTACGGGGGAGCAGTACTTC. Its translation: CATRTGAPTGEQYF.

V usage is TRBV5-1 and J usage is TRBJ2-3; D is uncertain. Germline CDR1 is SGHRS and CDR2 is YFSETQ. Trimming took 0 bases from V and 4 from J, leaving 9 bases between them. The CDR3 contains 14 residues. The CDR3 region is CASSLAGLPDTQYF. Here the CDR3 DNA reads TGCGCCAGCAGCTTGGCTGGATTGCCAGATACGCAGTATTTT. The full variable domain, its missing parts supplied by reference TRBV5-1 and TRBJ2-3, is KAGVTQTPRYLIKTRGQQVTLSCSPISGHRSVSWYQQTPGQGLQFLFEYFSETQRNKGNFPGRFSGRQFSNSRSEMNVSTLELGDSALYLCASSLAGLPDTQYFGPGTRLTVL.

J is TRBJ2-2 and V is TRBV19; 11 bases are shared with TRBD1. Losses at the gene ends were 7 bases for V and 4 bases for J; bases not matched to a gene: 5. Germline V gives CDR1 LNHDA, CDR2 SQIVND (reference sequence). The CDR3 is 15 residues long. The CDR3 region is CASTSGTGGTGELFF. CDR3 DNA: TGTGCCAGTACCTCCGGGACAGGGGGCACCGGGGAGCTGTTTTTT.

V usage is TRBV28 and J usage is TRBJ2-4; a possible D gene is TRBD2 (5 bases). Looked up from germline, CDR1 is MDHEN and CDR2 is SYDVKM. V was cut by 4 bases and J by 4 bases, with 14 bases left in between. The CDR3 has 15 amino acids. For the CDR3, the DNA is TGTGCCAGCAGTTCCTCGGGGTTGGAGAAAAACATTCAGTACTTC. Protein product: CASSSSGLEKNIQYF.

The genes are TRBV28 and TRBJ1-4, with no clear D. In germline, CDR1 is MDHEN, CDR2 SYDVKM. Trimming removed 0 bases from V and 8 bases from J, with 10 bases in between. This CDR3 spans 14 amino acids. The CDR3 DNA reads TGTGCCAGCAGTTTATGGGGTACCCAAGAAAAACTGTTTTTT. It encodes CASSLWGTQEKLFF.

The sample holds one count of this clone. The chain uses TRBV5-1 and TRBJ2-1, with a possible D match to TRBD2 (6 bases). CDR1 is SGHRS and CDR2 is YFSETQ in the germline V gene. This CDR3 spans 14 amino acids. V was trimmed by 0 bases and J by 5 bases, leaving 9 bases between them. The CDR3 reads CASSLVGGHNEQFF. The CDR3 DNA reads TGCGCCAGCAGCTTGGTTGGAGGGCACAATGAGCAGTTCTTC. Complete variable domain (other parts from reference TRBV5-1 and TRBJ2-1): KAGVTQTPRYLIKTRGQQVTLSCSPISGHRSVSWYQQTPGQGLQFLFEYFSETQRNKGNFPGRFSGRQFSNSRSEMNVSTLELGDSALYLCASSLVGGHNEQFFGPGTRLTVL.

This clone was detected a few times. Sequence at one end of the junction differs from germline and may be a read error. V and J are TRBV28 and TRBJ2-7; 7 nucleotides line up with TRBD1. There are 12 residues in the CDR3. CDR1 is MDHEN, CDR2 SYDVKM, per germline. CDR3 nucleotides: TGTGCCAGCAGTTTGCGTAGGGGACAGCGAAGTTGG. It translates to CASSLRRGQRSW.

This clone came up once. The chain joins TRBV6-6 to TRBJ1-2, with no clear D. Trimming removed 2 bases from V and 7 bases from J, with 5 bases in between. Germline V gives CDR1 MNHNY, CDR2 SVGAGI (reference sequence). This CDR3 contains 11 residues. In DNA form, the CDR3 reads TGTGCCAGCAGTTACCAGCTTGGCTACACCTTC. Translating it yields CASSYQLGYTF.

V usage is TRBV6-1 and J usage is TRBJ1-2; D not resolved. The CDR3 covers 13 residues. V lost 10 bases to trimming and J lost 8 bases, with 20 bases between them. Per the germline V gene, CDR1 is MNHNS and CDR2 is SASEGT. CDR3 in DNA: TGTGCCACAAGTGGAGGGCTTACGAGAGGCTACACCTTC. Residues: CATSGGLTRGYTF.

The V and J genes are TRBV20-1 and TRBJ2-1, with D unresolved. CDR3 length: 10 amino acids. The germline V gene encodes CDR1 DFQATT and CDR2 SNEGSKA (reference sequence). V lost 3 bases, J lost 9 bases, and 6 bases lay in between. The CDR3 region has the DNA TGCAGTGCTAGTCGCGCTGAGCAGTTCTTC. Amino acid sequence: CSASRAEQFF.

The rearrangement joins TRBV7-9 to TRBJ2-5, with TRBD1 identical over 8 bases. Germline assignment: CDR1 SEHNR and CDR2 FQNEAQ (reference sequence). There are 16 residues in the CDR3. Trimming took 3 bases from V and 5 from J; bases not matched to a gene: 11. The CDR3 nucleotides are TGTGCCAGCAGCTTCACTCCCTCAGGGGGCAGGGAGACCCAGTACTTC. It yields the protein CASSFTPSGGRETQYF. The full variable domain, its missing parts supplied by reference TRBV7-9 and TRBJ2-5, is DTGVSQNPRHKITKRGQNVTFRCDPISEHNRLYWYRQTLGQGPEFLTYFQNEAQLEKSRLLSDRFSAERPKGSFSTLEIQRTEQGDSAMYLCASSFTPSGGRETQYFGPGTRLLVL.

The chain recombines TRBV19 with TRBJ2-3, with TRBD2 as a possible D gene (5 bases). This CDR3 is built from 14 residues. CDR1 and CDR2 (germline): LNHDA, SQIVND (reference sequence). V lost 1 base and J 3 bases, leaving 8 bases between the germline ends. Here the CDR3 DNA reads TGTGCCAGTAGTATAGGAGGAGGAACAGATACGCAGTATTTT. It codes for CASSIGGGTDTQYF.

This clone showed up just once. The V gene is TRBV28, the J gene TRBJ2-7; tentative D call: TRBD1 (6 bases). Germline V gives CDR1 MDHEN, CDR2 SYDVKM. V lost 3 bases, J lost 3 bases, and 15 bases lay in between. The CDR3 runs to 15 residues. CDR3 sequence: CASSFGTDRSYEQYF. In DNA form, the CDR3 reads TGTGCCAGCAGTTTTGGGACGGACAGAAGCTACGAGCAGTACTTC.

This chain joins TRBV18 and TRBJ2-5; 8 positions match TRBD1. The CDR3 consists of 13 residues. Losses at the gene ends were 8 bases for V and 5 bases for J; bases not matched to a gene: 7. From germline, CDR1 is KGHSH and CDR2 LQKENI. CDR3 residues: CASAGQVRETQYF. DNA for the CDR3: TGTGCCAGCGCGGGACAGGTTCGGGAGACCCAGTACTTC. The variable domain in full, completed from reference TRBV18 and TRBJ2-5, reads NAGVMQNPRHLVRRRGQEARLRCSPMKGHSHVYWYRQLPEEGLKFMVYLQKENIIDESGMPKERFSAEFPKEGPSILRIQQVVRGDSAAYFCASAGQVRETQYFGPGTRLLVL.

This sequence joins TRBV7-8 and TRBJ2-5; D is perhaps TRBD1 or TRBD2 (5 bases each). This CDR3 is 15 amino acids long. Looked up from germline, CDR1 is SGHVS and CDR2 is FQNEAQ. The ends were cut back, 5 bases at V and 4 bases at J, with 17 bases in the middle. Written as DNA, the CDR3 is TGTGCCAGCAGCAGAACCGGGGCCCAGGGAGAGACCCAGTACTTC. Protein sequence: CASSRTGAQGETQYF.